These 17 T cell receptor beta chains originate from one sample sequenced in a study of OX40 agonist ivuxolimab in advanced cancers. Clones were read by immunoSEQ multiplex PCR, and TCRdb kept only the in-frame ones, dropping some. The data show approximately 14,000 clones, with 77% seen just once and less than 40% held by the top ten. The specimen comprised CD4+ or CD8+ T cells sorted from blood, sampled in a trial of the OX40 agonist ivuxolimab. The receptors derive from an adult with an advanced solid tumor such as melanoma, head and neck, liver or kidney cancer.

This clone is labeled medium-sized. The rearrangement links TRBV29-1 to TRBJ1-2; D gene unclear. The CDR3 extends over 14 amino acids. Germline V lookup: CDR1 SQVTM, CDR2 ANQGSEA. The V and J ends lost 2 bases and 3 bases respectively, with 13 bases between them. CDR3 region: CSVERLEKDYGYTF. The DNA for the CDR3 is TGCAGCGTTGAAAGGTTGGAAAAGGACTATGGCTACACCTTC.

This clone was observed a handful of times. The genes are TRBV13 and TRBJ1-2, with 8 bases matching TRBD1. The CDR3 consists of 15 residues. Per germline, CDR1 PRHDT and CDR2 FYEKMQ (reference sequence). Unmatched junction bases numbered 9, after V lost 4 bases and J lost 5 bases. The CDR3 DNA reads TGTGCCAGCAGCTGGGACAGGCAGTTGGGGTATGGCTACACCTTC. Its translation is CASSWDRQLGYGYTF. The full variable domain, with the rest looked up from reference TRBV13 and TRBJ1-2, is AAGVIQSPRHLIKEKRETATLKCYPIPRHDTVYWYQQGPGQDPQFLISFYEKMQSDKGSIPDRFSAQQFSDYHSELNMSSLELGDSALYFCASSWDRQLGYGYTFGSGTRLTVV.

This clone was found a few times. Other DNA variants within this sample encode the same CDR3. The chain couples TRBV18 to TRBJ1-1; no clear D gene. CDR3 size: 14 residues. V shed 2 bases and J shed 0 bases, with 7 bases lying between them. CDR1 KGHSH and CDR2 LQKENI come from the germline V gene. The CDR3, as DNA: TGTGCCAGCTCACCATCGGTCTTGAACACTGAAGCTTTCTTT. The encoded protein is CASSPSVLNTEAFF. The complete variable domain, with remaining parts taken from reference TRBV18 and TRBJ1-1, reads NAGVMQNPRHLVRRRGQEARLRCSPMKGHSHVYWYRQLPEEGLKFMVYLQKENIIDESGMPKERFSAEFPKEGPSILRIQQVVRGDSAAYFCASSPSVLNTEAFFGQGTRLTVV.

This clone was counted a few times. The rearrangement uses TRBV13 and TRBJ2-7; 7 bases fit TRBD2. The trim removed 0 bases at V and 5 bases at J, leaving 10 bases unmatched. Germline V lookup: CDR1 PRHDT, CDR2 FYEKMQ (reference sequence). CDR3 length: 16 amino acids. The CDR3 nucleotides are TGTGCCAGCAGCTTAGGGTTGGGGGAGGGCCGCCACGAGCAGTACTTC. Translating it yields CASSLGLGEGRHEQYF.

This rearrangement joins TRBV2 to TRBJ2-1; D might be TRBD2 (6 bases). The CDR3 sequence is 15 residues long. V gave up 5 bases and J gave up 3 bases, with 14 bases separating them. CDR1 is SNHLY and CDR2 is FYNNEI in the germline V gene. CDR3: CASSWGVAVYNEQFF. The CDR3 DNA is TGTGCCAGCAGTTGGGGGGTAGCGGTCTACAATGAGCAGTTCTTC.

The table lists this clone with a count of one. This chain links TRBV7-6 with TRBJ2-5; D unclear. CDR1 and CDR2 (germline): SGHVS, FNYEAQ. This CDR3 has 12 residues. Trimming left V 3 bases short and J 7 bases short, with 9 bases between. This CDR3 is CASSLNEVTQYF. The CDR3 DNA reads as TGTGCCAGCAGCTTGAACGAGGTGACCCAGTACTTC.

The chain uses TRBV6-9 and TRBJ2-7, with 9 nucleotides matching TRBD1. V was pared by 6 bases and J by 3 bases, with 6 bases of the junction left unmatched. The CDR3 is made up of 14 amino acids. CDR1 MNHGY and CDR2 SVAAGI come from the germline V gene. The CDR3 protein is CASSPRTGVYEQYF. CDR3 nucleotide sequence: TGTGCCAGCAGCCCCCGGACAGGGGTCTACGAGCAGTACTTC.

V usage is TRBV7-3 and J usage is TRBJ2-3; D not certain. This CDR3 region has 13 residues. Trimming shortened V by 2 bases and J by 2 bases, and 5 bases separated the two germline ends. The V gene's germline CDR1 is SGHTA and CDR2 FQGTGA. CDR3 nucleotides: TGTGCCAGCAGCTTATTCCCCACAGATACGCAGTATTTT. Translating gives CASSLFPTDTQYF.

There are a few counts of this clone. J is TRBJ2-6 and V is TRBV7-9; D not certain. There are 15 residues in the CDR3. From germline, CDR1 is SEHNR and CDR2 FQNEAQ (reference sequence). The V end lost 5 bases, the J end lost 1 base, and 9 bases lay between the germline ends. The CDR3 sequence is CASSVTESGANVLTF. DNA of the CDR3: TGTGCCAGCAGCGTGACGGAGTCTGGGGCCAACGTCCTGACTTTC.

Relative to its sample, this clone is medium-sized (0.01 to 0.1%). J is TRBJ1-5 and V is TRBV27; weak D call: TRBD1 (5 bases). The length of the CDR3 is 14 residues. Trimming removed 5 bases from V and 0 bases from J, with 8 bases in between. From germline, CDR1 is MNHEY and CDR2 SMNVEV (reference sequence). The CDR3 protein is CASSTTDSNQPQHF. For the CDR3, the DNA is TGTGCCAGCAGTACGACAGATAGCAATCAGCCCCAGCATTTT.

V and J are TRBV19 and TRBJ2-1; 9 bases align to TRBD2. J gave up 5 bases and V 3 bases, and 5 bases lay outside the gene matches. The germline gives CDR1 LNHDA, CDR2 SQIVND (reference sequence). The CDR3 covers 15 residues. Here the CDR3 DNA reads TGTGCCAGTAGTATTCTGGCGGGAGGGAACAATGAGCAGTTCTTC. Its protein is CASSILAGGNNEQFF.

V usage is TRBV7-9 and J usage is TRBJ1-1; possibly TRBD1 for D (5 bases). Per germline, CDR1 SEHNR and CDR2 FQNEAQ (reference sequence). This CDR3 comprises 13 residues. V lost 4 bases, J lost 8 bases, and 14 bases lay in between. The CDR3 DNA is TGTGCCAGCAGCTCCACAGGCAACCAGGAAGCTTTCTTT. Its protein is CASSSTGNQEAFF. Filled out from reference TRBV7-9 and TRBJ1-1, the complete variable domain reads DTGVSQNPRHKITKRGQNVTFRCDPISEHNRLYWYRQTLGQGPEFLTYFQNEAQLEKSRLLSDRFSAERPKGSFSTLEIQRTEQGDSAMYLCASSSTGNQEAFFGQGTRLTVV.

V gene TRBV7-9 combines with J gene TRBJ2-7; 9 bases agree with TRBD2. This CDR3 spans 14 amino acids. Germline assignment: CDR1 SEHNR and CDR2 FQNEAQ (reference sequence). V lost 5 bases and J lost 3; bases outside the gene matches: 5. The CDR3 sequence is CASSPSGMIYEQYF. The CDR3 region has the DNA TGTGCCAGCAGCCCTAGCGGGATGATCTACGAGCAGTACTTC.

The chain is built from TRBV6-5 and TRBJ2-3; D ambiguous. V was pared by 6 bases and J by 6 bases, with 16 bases between. In germline, CDR1 is MNHEY, CDR2 SVGAGI. The CDR3 has 14 residues. This CDR3 is CASSPGSSADTQYF. The CDR3 nucleotides are TGTGCCAGCAGCCCCGGGTCGTCCGCGGATACGCAGTATTTT.

The V call is TRBV7-9, the J call TRBJ2-5; D perhaps matches TRBD1 (5 bases). Matching the DNA end better, TRBJ2-7 makes the J call doubtful. The CDR3 runs to 14 residues. In germline, CDR1 is SEHNR, CDR2 FQNEAQ (reference sequence). Here the CDR3 DNA reads TGTGCCAGCAGCTCGGCAGGGCCTACCTACGAGCAGTACTTC. It translates to CASSSAGPTYEQYF.

The genes are TRBV28 and TRBJ2-2, with 8 bases matching TRBD2. V shed 1 base, J shed 1 base, and the junction held 2 bases outside the gene matches. The CDR3 length is 16 residues. CDR1 and CDR2 (germline): MDHEN, SYDVKM. The CDR3 region has the DNA TGTGCCAGCAGTTTATTTGCGGGAGGGAACACCGGGGAGCTGTTTTTT. This codes for CASSLFAGGNTGELFF.

This clone is a singleton in its sample. V usage is TRBV28 and J usage is TRBJ1-5; tentative D call: TRBD1 (6 bases). This CDR3 comprises 15 residues. The ends were cut back, 2 bases at V and 5 bases at J, with 13 bases in the middle. Germline V gene lookup returns CDR1 MDHEN and CDR2 SYDVKM. In DNA form, the CDR3 reads TGTGCCAGCAGTTTAATGGGGGGCCGGGATCAGCCCCAGCATTTT. Translating gives CASSLMGGRDQPQHF.